The subject of this entry is one T cell receptor (beta chain). Which antigen it targets is not known. No qualities accompany the bases; no much larger clone lies one base away. Each collaborating institution followed its own protocols to collect whole blood in K2EDTA tubes. Collaborator samples were shipped for TCRbeta analysis as frozen whole blood, isolated PBMCs, or DNA extracted from either sample type. These data originate in a study of blood T cell repertoires in COVID-19 (TCRdb year 2020). Describing the broader study: The collaborator samples originated in the United States, Italy and Spain and spanned the acute and convalescent phases of COVID-19. The material from the prospective study consisted of cDNA or gDNA derived from T cells, B-cell-depleted T cells, or PBMCs. Deeply sampled blood TCRbeta repertoires from subjects exposed to, actively infected with, or recovered from COVID-19 were included in the dataset. The repertoires were made available in a free public database intended to serve as a resource for research on the immune response to SARS-CoV-2. The samples were drawn from the first 160 participants of the ongoing ImmuneRACE study and from 1,254 subjects provided by 6 global collaborators. The sample metadata nearly always contained a de-identified subject ID, COVID-19 status, age in years and sex. HLA class I and class II types, where available, came from metadata supplied by the sample provider rather than from assay-based typing.

CDR1 and CDR2 are drawn from the germline V gene: SNHLY, FYNNEI. Spanning cysteine to phenylalanine, the CDR3 consists of 13 amino acids. Just CDR3 DNA is preserved here, 39 bases in frame from base 1. Deletion took 5 bases off V and 3 bases off J, with a span of 10 bases between the germline ends. TCRbeta CDR3 regions were amplified from genomic DNA by means of the immunoSEQ Assay, a bias-controlled multiplex PCR. Under the source paper's analysis protocol: The number of nucleated cells in each sample was estimated by amplification of reference gene primers within the assay. To quantify the absolute abundance of each unique TCRbeta CDR3 rearrangement, sequence reads were collapsed and filtered. For each sample, productive Simpson clonality was calculated as the square root of Simpson's diversity index over productive rearrangements. TCRdb re-hosts the immuneACCESS table, in-frame sequences only. Its copies lack some clones; in the studies checked, an unresolved V gene accounts for under half of them, and the cause for the rest is not known. For V, J and clone size, that table is used; D and trimming come from the DNA. The sample yields over 250,000 clones; approximately 91% were counted once. The ten largest clones add up to about 0.74% of the sample.

What the research found in general, with its limitations: Clinical and demographic metadata were provided uncurated, with the amount varying by source and participant.

This TCR was recovered from a woman in her twenties or thirties with acute or convalescent COVID-19. The rearrangement joined TRBV2 to TRBJ1-1, with an unclear D gene assignment. The sequenced material came from peripheral blood. The nucleotides read TGTGCCAGCAGTCTCGGACTCGACACTGAAGCTTTCTTT. This codes for CASSLGLDTEAFF.